Described below is a single TCR beta chain sequence and its context. What it recognizes is unknown. In TCRdb, the RT-PCR reads were re-called with MiXCR into one record per CDR3 protein. Among approximately 310,000 distinct CDR3 sequences listed, 21% were seen once. These data come from a study of response to subunit inactivated influenza vaccine. Regarding the study as a whole: Researchers suggested that each seasonal influenza vaccination recruits few new T cells.

Germline V gives CDR1 SGHRS, CDR2 YFSETQ. This CDR3 region has 14 residues. The ends were cut back, 2 bases at V and 5 bases at J, with 13 bases in the middle. The chain joins TRBV5-1 to TRBJ2-5; tentatively, D is TRBD2 (6 bases). This TCR was sampled from a man in his fifties or sixties who received an inactivated influenza vaccine. The specimen was PBMCs from blood, collected less than 22 months after vaccination. The CDR3 reads CASSLQRGGETQYF. Written as DNA, the CDR3 is TGCGCCAGCAGCTTACAGCGAGGAGGGGAGACCCAGTACTTC.